Each of the 4 T cell receptor beta chains below was sequenced from the same sample in a study of PD-L1 blockade in urothelial cancer. The assay was immunoSEQ multiplex PCR, and TCRdb's table has in-frame clones only and misses some. The sample consists of 90,000 to 120,000 clones, approximately 85% of them appearing once. The sequencing here drew on PBMCs, taken around atezolizumab (anti-PD-L1) treatment. These receptors came from a man in his forties or fifties with urothelial cancer.

J is TRBJ1-3 and V is TRBV19, with a weak D call TRBD1 (5 bases). Trimming removed 9 bases from V and 0 bases from J, with 9 bases in between. CDR1 is LNHDA and CDR2 is SQIVND in the germline V gene (reference sequence). This CDR3 has 13 residues. The CDR3: CASRASSGNTIYF. As DNA, the CDR3 is TGTGCCAGCAGGGCCAGCTCTGGAAACACCATATATTTT. Variable domain in full (rest from reference TRBV19 and TRBJ1-3): DGGITQSPKYLFRKEGQNVTLSCEQNLNHDAMYWYRQDPGQGLRLIYYSQIVNDFQKGDIAEGYSVSREKKESFPLTVTSAQKNPTAFYLCASRASSGNTIYFGEGSWLTVV.

The chain carries TRBV6-5 and TRBJ1-1; D gene ambiguous. CDR3 length equals 14 residues. CDR1 is MNHEY and CDR2 is SVGAGI in the germline V gene. V was trimmed by 5 bases and J by 1 base, leaving 11 bases between them. The CDR3 region has the DNA TGTGCCAGCAGTAAAGTTCGGGAGAACACTGAAGCTTTCTTT. It is translated as CASSKVRENTEAFF.

This chain connects TRBV5-1 to TRBJ2-1; 8 bases match TRBD1. V lost 1 base to trimming and J lost 8 bases; unmatched junction nucleotides: 2. The germline V gene has CDR1 SGHRS and CDR2 YFSETQ. The CDR3 totals 13 residues. DNA for the CDR3: TGCGCCAGCAGCTTGCCGGACAGGGATGAGCAGTTCTTC. Its translation is CASSLPDRDEQFF.

This chain links TRBV7-9 with TRBJ2-7; 8 positions agree with TRBD1. V was clipped by 3 bases and J by 7 bases; unmatched bases: 11. The CDR3 is made up of 15 amino acids. Per germline, CDR1 SEHNR and CDR2 FQNEAQ (reference sequence). The CDR3 reads CASSFAGTGLAEQYF. The CDR3 DNA follows: TGTGCCAGCAGCTTCGCGGGGACAGGTCTTGCGGAGCAGTACTTC.